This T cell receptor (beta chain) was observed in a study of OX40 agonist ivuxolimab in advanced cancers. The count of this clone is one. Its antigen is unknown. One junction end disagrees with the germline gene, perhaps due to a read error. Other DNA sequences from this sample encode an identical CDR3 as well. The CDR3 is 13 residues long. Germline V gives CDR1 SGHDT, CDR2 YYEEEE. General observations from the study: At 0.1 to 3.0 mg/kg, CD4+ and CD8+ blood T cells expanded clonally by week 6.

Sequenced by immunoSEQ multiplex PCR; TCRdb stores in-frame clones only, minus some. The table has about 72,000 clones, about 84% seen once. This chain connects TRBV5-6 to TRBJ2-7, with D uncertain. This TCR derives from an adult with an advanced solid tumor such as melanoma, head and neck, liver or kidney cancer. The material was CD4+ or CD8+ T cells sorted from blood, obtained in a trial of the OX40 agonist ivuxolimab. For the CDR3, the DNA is TGTGCCAGCAGCTTGGGGGGTCCCTACGAGCAGTACTTT. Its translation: CASSLGGPYEQYF.